Listed below are T cell receptor beta chains from one sample, sequenced in a study of technical replicates of blood from a handful of donors. Assay: immunoSEQ multiplex PCR; the TCRdb copy retains only in-frame clones and omits some. Of fewer than 15,000 clones listed, 95% were seen once; the top ten hold approximately 7.4%. Sequencing was done on a sample of PBMCs. These receptors were collected from a human donor in good health. Each CDR3 is given with its conserved first and last residue. Fields, in order: CDR3 protein, clone size, J gene, V gene. Where a row states a size, it is once, few, many or the class of an expanded clone; other rows omit it.

CASSLTGLTQETQYF	.	TRBJ2-5	TRBV5-1
CASMGTGGDEKLFF	.	TRBJ1-4	TRBV6-6
CASRGGATEAFF	.	TRBJ1-1	TRBV5-1
CASSLDWTGGARSNEQFF	.	TRBJ2-1	TRBV5-6
CASDRPGGRGDTQYF	.	TRBJ2-3	TRBV5-1
CASSEGSGTDYGYTF	once	TRBJ1-2	TRBV14
CASNPGSSGSGEQYF	once	TRBJ2-7	TRBV28
CASSATSGGNEQFF	.	TRBJ2-1	TRBV9
CASSLRQGVAKTQYF	.	TRBJ2-5	TRBV14
CASSEPTGYGQYF	.	TRBJ2-7	TRBV6-1
CASSWSGSRSYEQYF	once	TRBJ2-7	TRBV5-4
CASSSTGNYEQYF	.	TRBJ2-7	TRBV5-1
CASSLAHLYEQYF	.	TRBJ2-7	TRBV28
CASSSTGSSYNEQFF	.	TRBJ2-1	TRBV7-3
CASSARLAGGRETQYF	.	TRBJ2-5	TRBV5-1
CSVRGGQGNQPQHF	.	TRBJ1-5	TRBV29-1
CASSLNGGQGEKLFF	.	TRBJ1-4	TRBV7-3
CASSWGQGLGSRNEKLFF	.	TRBJ1-4	TRBV5-1
CASSFGLAGYNEQFF	.	TRBJ2-1	TRBV7-8
CSVEDLAGGQGEQFF	once	TRBJ2-1	TRBV29-1
CASFTSGNYEQYF	.	TRBJ2-7	TRBV28
CASSTTETQYF	.	TRBJ2-5	TRBV18